This TCR beta chain is from a study of patients and donors after allogeneic stem cell transplantation. Unmatched junction bases numbered 3, after V lost 6 bases and J lost 6 bases. Per germline, CDR1 MRHNA and CDR2 SNTAGT. CDR3 length: 14 residues. In TCRdb, the RT-PCR reads were re-called with MiXCR into one record per CDR3 protein. The profile shows some 200,000 distinct CDR3 sequences, roughly 40% of them singletons. Sequences were obtained from blood, either unsorted or a sorted T cell fraction (not recorded which). V is TRBV6-4 and J is TRBJ2-1; 12 bases are shared with TRBD2. The source is a human donor who was either an allogeneic HSCT recipient or a stem cell or donor lymphocyte infusion donor (not recorded which). It is not recorded whose cells these are; they may come from a transplant donor. The DNA for the CDR3 is TGTGCCAGCAGCCAGGGACTAGCGGGCAATGAGCAGTTCTTC. Protein product: CASSQGLAGNEQFF.